The 5 T cell receptor beta chains below were found in one sample sequenced in a study of OX40 agonist ivuxolimab in advanced cancers. Libraries were constructed by the immunoSEQ multiplex PCR assay. As stored in TCRdb, this immuneACCESS dataset retains in-frame rearrangements with V and J assigned. A fraction of the clones does not appear; measured against another copy, unresolved V genes explain less than half of the discrepancy, and the remainder lacks a known reason. The sample table contains 60,000 to 75,000 clones; only one count was recorded for 70% to 90% of them. About 1.3% of the sample is in the top ten clones. The source material was CD4+ or CD8+ T cells sorted from blood, sampled in a trial of the OX40 agonist ivuxolimab. Every receptor here comes from an adult with an advanced solid tumor such as melanoma, head and neck, liver or kidney cancer.

The chain is built from TRBV7-9 and TRBJ2-7; no reliable D call. V lost 4 bases and J lost 3, with 13 bases in between. Germline values: CDR1 SEHNR, CDR2 FQNEAQ (reference sequence). CDR3 size: 14 residues. CDR3 protein: CASSSLPGRYEQYF. Written as DNA, the CDR3 is TGTGCCAGCAGCTCCCTGCCCGGCCGCTACGAGCAGTACTTC.

The chain joins TRBV6-5 to TRBJ1-6, with TRBD1 as a possible D gene (5 bases). Germline values: CDR1 MNHEY, CDR2 SVGAGI. Trimming took 6 bases from V and 15 from J, leaving 18 bases between them. This CDR3 spans 13 amino acids. In DNA form, the CDR3 reads TGTGCCAGCAGATTCCGGGGGACTGGAGGCCTCCACTTT. This sequence encodes CASRFRGTGGLHF.

The chain recombines TRBV10-2 with TRBJ1-4; unclear D gene. Germline CDR1 WSHSY, CDR2 SAAADI. The ends were cut back, 5 bases at V and 7 bases at J, with 11 bases in the middle. This CDR3 region has 13 residues. In DNA, the CDR3 is TGCGCCAGCAGTTGGGGAACGGGTGAAAAACTGTTTTTT. Translation: CASSWGTGEKLFF.

J is TRBJ2-7 and V is TRBV5-1; perhaps D is TRBD1 or TRBD2 (5 bases each). CDR3 size: 13 residues. Germline assignment: CDR1 SGHRS and CDR2 YFSETQ. Trimming stripped 5 bases from V and 5 bases from J, with 14 bases between. DNA for the CDR3: TGCGCCAGCAGAACAGAGGGGACGGACGAGCAGTACTTC. Encoded protein: CASRTEGTDEQYF. The full variable domain, its missing parts supplied by reference TRBV5-1 and TRBJ2-7, is KAGVTQTPRYLIKTRGQQVTLSCSPISGHRSVSWYQQTPGQGLQFLFEYFSETQRNKGNFPGRFSGRQFSNSRSEMNVSTLELGDSALYLCASRTEGTDEQYFGPGTRLTVT.

The chain joins TRBV19 to TRBJ1-2; D may be TRBD1 (5 bases). Germline assignment: CDR1 LNHDA and CDR2 SQIVND (reference sequence). Trimming took off 5 bases at V and 8 bases at J, with 15 bases between the two ends. This CDR3 contains 13 residues. In DNA form, the CDR3 reads TGTGCCAGTAGTTATGAGGATTGGGGCGGCTACACCTTC. Protein: CASSYEDWGGYTF.